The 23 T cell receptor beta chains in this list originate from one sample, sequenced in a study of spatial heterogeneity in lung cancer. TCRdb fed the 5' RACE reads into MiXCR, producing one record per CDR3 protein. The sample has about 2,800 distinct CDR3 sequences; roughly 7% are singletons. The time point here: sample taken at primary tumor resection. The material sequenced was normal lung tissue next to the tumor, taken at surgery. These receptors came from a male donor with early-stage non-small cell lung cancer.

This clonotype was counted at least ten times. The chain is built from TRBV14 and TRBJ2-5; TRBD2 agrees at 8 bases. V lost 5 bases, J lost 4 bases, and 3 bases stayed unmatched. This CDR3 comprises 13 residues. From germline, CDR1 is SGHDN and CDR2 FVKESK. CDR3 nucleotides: TGTGCCAGCAGCGAGGGACTAGGAGAGACCCAGTACTTC. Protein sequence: CASSEGLGETQYF.

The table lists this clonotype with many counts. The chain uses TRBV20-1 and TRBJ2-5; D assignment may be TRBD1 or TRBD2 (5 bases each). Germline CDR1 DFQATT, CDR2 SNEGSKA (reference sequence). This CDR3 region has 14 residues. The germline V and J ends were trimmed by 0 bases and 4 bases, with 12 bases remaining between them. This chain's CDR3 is CSARDGASLETQYF. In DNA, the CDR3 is TGCAGTGCTAGAGATGGGGCTAGCCTAGAGACCCAGTACTTC.

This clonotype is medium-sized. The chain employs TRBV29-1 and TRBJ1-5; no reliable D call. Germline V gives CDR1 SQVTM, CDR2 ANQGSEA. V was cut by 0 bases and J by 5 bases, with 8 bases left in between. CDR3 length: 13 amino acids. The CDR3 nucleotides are TGCAGCGTTGAAGAGGGGTACGATCAGCCCCAGCATTTT. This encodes CSVEEGYDQPQHF.

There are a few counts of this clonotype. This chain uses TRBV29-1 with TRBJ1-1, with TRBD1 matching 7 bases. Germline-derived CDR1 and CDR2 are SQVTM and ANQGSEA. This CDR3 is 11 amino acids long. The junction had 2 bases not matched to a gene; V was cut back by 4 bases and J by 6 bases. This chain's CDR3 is CSVGQGAEAFF. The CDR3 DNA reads TGCAGCGTTGGACAGGGCGCTGAAGCTTTCTTT. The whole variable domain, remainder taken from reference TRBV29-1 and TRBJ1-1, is SAVISQKPSRDICQRGTSLTIQCQVDSQVTMMFWYRQQPGQSLTLIATANQGSEATYESGFVIDKFPISRPNLTFSTLTVSNMSPEDSSIYLCSVGQGAEAFFGQGTRLTVV.

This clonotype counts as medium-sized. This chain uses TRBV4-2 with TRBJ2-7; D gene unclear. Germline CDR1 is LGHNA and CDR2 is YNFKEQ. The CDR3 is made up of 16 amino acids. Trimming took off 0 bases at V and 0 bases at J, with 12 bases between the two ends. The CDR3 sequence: CASSQDQGRDSYEQYF. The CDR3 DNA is TGTGCCAGCAGCCAAGATCAAGGGCGCGACTCCTACGAGCAGTACTTC.

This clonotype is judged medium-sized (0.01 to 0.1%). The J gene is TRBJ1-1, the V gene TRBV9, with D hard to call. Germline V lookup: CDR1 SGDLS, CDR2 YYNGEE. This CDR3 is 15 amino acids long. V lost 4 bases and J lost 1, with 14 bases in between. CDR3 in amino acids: CASSPRESGNTEAFF. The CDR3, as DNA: TGTGCCAGCAGCCCTAGAGAGTCGGGGAACACTGAAGCTTTCTTT.

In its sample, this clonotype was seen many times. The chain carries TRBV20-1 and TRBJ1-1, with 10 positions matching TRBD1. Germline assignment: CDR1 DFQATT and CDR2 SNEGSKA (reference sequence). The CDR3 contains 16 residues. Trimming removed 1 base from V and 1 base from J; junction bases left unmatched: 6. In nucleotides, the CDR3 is TGCAGTGCTAGAGGGAACGGACAGGGGGAGAACACTGAAGCTTTCTTT. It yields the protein CSARGNGQGENTEAFF.

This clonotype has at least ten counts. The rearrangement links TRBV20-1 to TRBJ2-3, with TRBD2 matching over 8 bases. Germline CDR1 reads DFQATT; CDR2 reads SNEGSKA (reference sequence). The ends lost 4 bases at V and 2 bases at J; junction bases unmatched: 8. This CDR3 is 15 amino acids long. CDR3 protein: CSAKGAGELTDTQYF. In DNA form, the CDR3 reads TGCAGTGCTAAGGGAGCGGGGGAGCTCACAGATACGCAGTATTTT.

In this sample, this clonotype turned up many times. This chain's CDR3 is CASSRGFMDTGELFF. The CDR3 nucleotides read TGTGCCAGCAGCCGAGGGTTCATGGACACCGGGGAGCTGTTTTTT. The V and J genes are TRBV7-2 and TRBJ2-2; D perhaps matches TRBD2 (5 bases). Germline V CDR1 and CDR2: SGHTA, FQGNSA. Trimming shortened V by 5 bases and J by 3 bases, and 13 bases separated the two germline ends. The CDR3 is 15 residues long.

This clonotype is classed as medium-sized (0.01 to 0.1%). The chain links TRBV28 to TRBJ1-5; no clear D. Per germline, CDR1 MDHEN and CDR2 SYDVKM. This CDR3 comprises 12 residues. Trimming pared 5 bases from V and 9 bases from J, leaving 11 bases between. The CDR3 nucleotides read TGTGCCAGCAGTCTCGAAGGAAGGCCCCAGCATTTT. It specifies CASSLEGRPQHF.

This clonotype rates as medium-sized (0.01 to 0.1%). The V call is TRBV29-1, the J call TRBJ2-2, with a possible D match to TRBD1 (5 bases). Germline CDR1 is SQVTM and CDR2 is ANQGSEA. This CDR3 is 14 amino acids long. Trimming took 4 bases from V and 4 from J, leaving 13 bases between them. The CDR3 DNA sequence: TGCAGCGTTGGTCTTGGGCAGGGCACCGGGGAGCTGTTTTTT. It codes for CSVGLGQGTGELFF.

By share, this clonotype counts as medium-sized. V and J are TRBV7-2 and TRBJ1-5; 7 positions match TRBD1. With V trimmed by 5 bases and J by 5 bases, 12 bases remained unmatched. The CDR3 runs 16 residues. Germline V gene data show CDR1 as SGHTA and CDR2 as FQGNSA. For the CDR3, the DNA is TGTGCCAGCAGCCTTAACAGCAGGACAGGTGATCAGCCCCAGCATTTT. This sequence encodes CASSLNSRTGDQPQHF.

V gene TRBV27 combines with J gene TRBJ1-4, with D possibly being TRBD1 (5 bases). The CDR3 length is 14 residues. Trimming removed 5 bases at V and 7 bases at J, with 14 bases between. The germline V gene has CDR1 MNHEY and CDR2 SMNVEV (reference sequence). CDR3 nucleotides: TGTGCCAGCAGTCGACAGTCAAGAAGTGAAAAACTGTTTTTT. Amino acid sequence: CASSRQSRSEKLFF.

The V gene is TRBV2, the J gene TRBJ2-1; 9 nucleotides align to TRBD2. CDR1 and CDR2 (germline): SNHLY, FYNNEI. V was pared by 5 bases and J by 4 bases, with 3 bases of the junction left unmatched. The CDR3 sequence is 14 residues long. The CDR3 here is CASSRLAGYNEQFF. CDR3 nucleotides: TGTGCCAGCAGTCGTCTAGCGGGGTACAATGAGCAGTTCTTC.

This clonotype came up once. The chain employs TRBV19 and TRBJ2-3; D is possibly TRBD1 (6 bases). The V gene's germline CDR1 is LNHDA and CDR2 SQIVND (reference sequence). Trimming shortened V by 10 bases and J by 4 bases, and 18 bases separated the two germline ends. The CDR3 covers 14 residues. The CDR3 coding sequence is TGTGCCACCTCCGACAGGCAATTCCCAGATACGCAGTATTTT. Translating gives CATSDRQFPDTQYF.

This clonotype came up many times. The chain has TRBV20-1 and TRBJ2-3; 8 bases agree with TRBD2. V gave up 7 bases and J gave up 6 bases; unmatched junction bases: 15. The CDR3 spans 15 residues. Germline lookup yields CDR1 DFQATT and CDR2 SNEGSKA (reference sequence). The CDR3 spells CSERSGGALSDTQYF. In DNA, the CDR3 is TGCAGTGAGAGGTCCGGGGGGGCCTTATCGGATACGCAGTATTTT.

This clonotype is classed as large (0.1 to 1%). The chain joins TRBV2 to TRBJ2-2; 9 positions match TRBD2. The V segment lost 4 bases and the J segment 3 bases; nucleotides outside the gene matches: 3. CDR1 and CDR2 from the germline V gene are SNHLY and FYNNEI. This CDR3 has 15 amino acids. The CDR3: CASSAERGDTGELFF. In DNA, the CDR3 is TGTGCCAGCAGTGCAGAGCGGGGGGACACCGGGGAGCTGTTTTTT.

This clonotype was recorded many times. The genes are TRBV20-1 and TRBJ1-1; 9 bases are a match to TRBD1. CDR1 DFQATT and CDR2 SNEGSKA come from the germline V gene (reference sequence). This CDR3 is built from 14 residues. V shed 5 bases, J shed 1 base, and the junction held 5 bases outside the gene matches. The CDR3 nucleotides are TGCAGTGCTTATAGGACAGGGGAGAACACTGAAGCTTTCTTT. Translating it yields CSAYRTGENTEAFF.

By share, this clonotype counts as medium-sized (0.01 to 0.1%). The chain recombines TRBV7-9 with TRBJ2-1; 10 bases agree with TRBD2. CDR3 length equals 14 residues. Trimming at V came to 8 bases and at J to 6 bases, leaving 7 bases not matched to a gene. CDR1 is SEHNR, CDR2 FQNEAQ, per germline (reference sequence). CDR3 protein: CASAAASGGNEQFF. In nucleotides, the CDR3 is TGTGCCAGCGCCGCGGCTAGCGGGGGCAATGAGCAGTTCTTC. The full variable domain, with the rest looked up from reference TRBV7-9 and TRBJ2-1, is DTGVSQNPRHKITKRGQNVTFRCDPISEHNRLYWYRQTLGQGPEFLTYFQNEAQLEKSRLLSDRFSAERPKGSFSTLEIQRTEQGDSAMYLCASAAASGGNEQFFGPGTRLTVL.

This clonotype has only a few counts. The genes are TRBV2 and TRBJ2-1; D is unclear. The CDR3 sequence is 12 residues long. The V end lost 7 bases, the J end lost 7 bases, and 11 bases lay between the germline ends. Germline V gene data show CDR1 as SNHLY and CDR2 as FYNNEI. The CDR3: CASMGFGNEQFF. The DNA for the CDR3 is TGTGCCAGCATGGGGTTTGGGAATGAGCAGTTCTTC.

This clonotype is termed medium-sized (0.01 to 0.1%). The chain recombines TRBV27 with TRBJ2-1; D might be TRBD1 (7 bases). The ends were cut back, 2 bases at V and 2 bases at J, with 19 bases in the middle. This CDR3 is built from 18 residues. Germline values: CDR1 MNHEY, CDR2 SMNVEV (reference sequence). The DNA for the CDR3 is TGTGCCAGCAGTTTACGGGGCAGGGGGGAAGGAACCTACAATGAGCAGTTCTTC. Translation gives CASSLRGRGEGTYNEQFF.

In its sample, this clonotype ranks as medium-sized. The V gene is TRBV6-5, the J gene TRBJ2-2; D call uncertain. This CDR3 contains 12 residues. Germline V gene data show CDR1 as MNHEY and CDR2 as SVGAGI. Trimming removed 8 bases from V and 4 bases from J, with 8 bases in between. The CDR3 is CASGSRTGELFF. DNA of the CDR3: TGTGCCAGCGGCAGTCGCACCGGGGAGCTGTTTTTT.

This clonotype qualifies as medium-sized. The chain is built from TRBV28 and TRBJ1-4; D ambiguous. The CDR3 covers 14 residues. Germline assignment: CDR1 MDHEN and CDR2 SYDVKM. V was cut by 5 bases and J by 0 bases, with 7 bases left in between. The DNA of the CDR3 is TGTGCCAGCAGTGCCGGAGCAACTAATGAAAAACTGTTTTTT. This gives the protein CASSAGATNEKLFF.